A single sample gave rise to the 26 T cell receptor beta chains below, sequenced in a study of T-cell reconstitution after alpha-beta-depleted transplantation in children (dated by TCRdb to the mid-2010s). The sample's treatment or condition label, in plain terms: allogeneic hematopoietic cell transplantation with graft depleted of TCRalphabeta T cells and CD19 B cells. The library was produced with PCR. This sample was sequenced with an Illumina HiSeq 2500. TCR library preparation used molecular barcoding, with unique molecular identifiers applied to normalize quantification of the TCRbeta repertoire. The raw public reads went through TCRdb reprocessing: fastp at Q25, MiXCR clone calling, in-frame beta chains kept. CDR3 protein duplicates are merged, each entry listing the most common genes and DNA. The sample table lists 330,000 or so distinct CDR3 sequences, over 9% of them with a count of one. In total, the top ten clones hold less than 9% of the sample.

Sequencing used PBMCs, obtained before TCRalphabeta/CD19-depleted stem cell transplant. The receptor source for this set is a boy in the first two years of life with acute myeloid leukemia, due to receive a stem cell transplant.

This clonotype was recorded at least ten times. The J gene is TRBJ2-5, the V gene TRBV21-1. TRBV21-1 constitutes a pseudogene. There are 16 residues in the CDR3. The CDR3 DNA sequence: TGTGCCAGCACCACCCATAAGGCACCGATTCAAGAGACCCAGTACTTC. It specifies CASTTHKAPIQETQYF.

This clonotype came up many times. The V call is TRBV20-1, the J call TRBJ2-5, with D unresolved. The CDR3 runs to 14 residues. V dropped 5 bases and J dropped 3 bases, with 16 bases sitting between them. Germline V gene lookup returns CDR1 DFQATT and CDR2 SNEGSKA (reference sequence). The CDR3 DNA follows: TGCAGTGCTGCCGGGCCTCGAAGTGAAGAGACCCAGTACTTC. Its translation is CSAAGPRSEETQYF.

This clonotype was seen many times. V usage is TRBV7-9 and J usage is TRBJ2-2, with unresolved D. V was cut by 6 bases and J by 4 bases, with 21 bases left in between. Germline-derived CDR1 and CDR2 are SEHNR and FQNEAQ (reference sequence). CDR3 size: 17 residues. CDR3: CASSYLGRSQSTGELFF. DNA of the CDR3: TGTGCCAGCAGTTACTTAGGCAGGTCACAGAGCACCGGGGAGCTGTTTTTT.

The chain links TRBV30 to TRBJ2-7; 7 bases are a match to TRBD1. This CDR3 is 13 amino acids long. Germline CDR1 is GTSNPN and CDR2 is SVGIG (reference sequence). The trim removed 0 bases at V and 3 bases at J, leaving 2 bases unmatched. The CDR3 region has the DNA TGTGCCTGGAGTGTAGGGGGCCACTACGAGCAGTACTTC. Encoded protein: CAWSVGGHYEQYF.

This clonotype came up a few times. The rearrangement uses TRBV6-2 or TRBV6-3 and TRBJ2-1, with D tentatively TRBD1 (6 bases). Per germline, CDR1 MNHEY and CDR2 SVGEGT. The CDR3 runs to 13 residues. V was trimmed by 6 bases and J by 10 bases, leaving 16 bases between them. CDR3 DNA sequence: TGTGCCAGCAGGATAACAGGGCGACTAGAGCAGTTCTTC. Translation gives CASRITGRLEQFF.

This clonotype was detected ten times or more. The CDR3 sequence: CASSLVSGGPGSYNEQFF. DNA of the CDR3: TGTGCCAGCAGCTTAGTTTCGGGAGGGCCCGGGTCCTACAATGAGCAGTTCTTC. The rearrangement links TRBV11-2 to TRBJ2-1; 8 bases align to TRBD2. Trimming at V came to 1 base and at J to 1 base, leaving 9 bases not matched to a gene. Per the germline V gene, CDR1 is SGHAT and CDR2 is FQNNGV. The CDR3 is made up of 18 amino acids.

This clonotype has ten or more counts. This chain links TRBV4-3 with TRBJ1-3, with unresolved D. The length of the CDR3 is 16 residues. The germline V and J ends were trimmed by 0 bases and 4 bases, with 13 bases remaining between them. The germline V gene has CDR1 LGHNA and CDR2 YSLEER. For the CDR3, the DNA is TGCGCCAGCAGCCAAGATCCGGGCCCCCCCGGAAACACCATATATTTT. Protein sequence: CASSQDPGPPGNTIYF.

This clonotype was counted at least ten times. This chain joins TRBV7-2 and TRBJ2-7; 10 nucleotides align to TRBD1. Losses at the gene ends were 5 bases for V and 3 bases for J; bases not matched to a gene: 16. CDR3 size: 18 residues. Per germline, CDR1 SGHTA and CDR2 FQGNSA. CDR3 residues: CASSQSSYRDRGYYEQYF. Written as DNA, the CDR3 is TGTGCCAGCAGCCAGTCCAGCTACCGGGACAGGGGTTACTACGAGCAGTACTTC.

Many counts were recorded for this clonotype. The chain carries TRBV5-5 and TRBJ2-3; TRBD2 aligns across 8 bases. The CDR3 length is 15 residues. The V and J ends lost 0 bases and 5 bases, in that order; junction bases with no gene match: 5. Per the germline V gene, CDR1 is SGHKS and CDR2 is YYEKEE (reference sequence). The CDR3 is CASSLAGLAGDTQYF. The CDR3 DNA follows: TGTGCCAGCAGCTTGGCCGGGCTAGCGGGAGATACGCAGTATTTT.

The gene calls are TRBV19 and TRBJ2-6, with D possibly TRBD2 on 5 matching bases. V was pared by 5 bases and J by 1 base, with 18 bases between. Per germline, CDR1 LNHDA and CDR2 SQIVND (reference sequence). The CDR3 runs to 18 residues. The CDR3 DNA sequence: TGTGCCAGTAGTCTCCGACCGGGGAAAATTTCTGGGGCCAACGTCCTGACTTTC. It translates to CASSLRPGKISGANVLTF.

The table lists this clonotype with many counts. The CDR3 protein is CASSLAGYEKLFF. In DNA form, the CDR3 reads TGTGCCAGCAGTTTAGCAGGGTATGAAAAACTGTTTTTT. The chain has TRBV28 and TRBJ1-4; a possible D gene is TRBD1 (5 bases). Germline values: CDR1 MDHEN, CDR2 SYDVKM. V lost 2 bases, J lost 6 bases, and 7 bases lay in between. This CDR3 spans 13 amino acids.

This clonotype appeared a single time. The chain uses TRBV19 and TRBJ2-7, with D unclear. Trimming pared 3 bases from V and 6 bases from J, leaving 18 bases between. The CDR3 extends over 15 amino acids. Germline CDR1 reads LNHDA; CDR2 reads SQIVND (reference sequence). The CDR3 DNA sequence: TGTGCCAGTAGTATGAGTAAAGCCGGGTTCACCGAGCAGTACTTC. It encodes CASSMSKAGFTEQYF. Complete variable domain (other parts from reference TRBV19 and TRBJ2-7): DGGITQSPKYLFRKEGQNVTLSCEQNLNHDAMYWYRQDPGQGLRLIYYSQIVNDFQKGDIAEGYSVSREKKESFPLTVTSAQKNPTAFYLCASSMSKAGFTEQYFGPGTRLTVT.

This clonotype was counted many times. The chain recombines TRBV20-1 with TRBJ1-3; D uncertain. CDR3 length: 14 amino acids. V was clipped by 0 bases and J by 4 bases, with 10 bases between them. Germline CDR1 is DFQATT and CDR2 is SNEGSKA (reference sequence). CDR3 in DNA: TGCAGTGCTAGAGATCCGGGTTGGGGAAACACCATATATTTT. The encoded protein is CSARDPGWGNTIYF.

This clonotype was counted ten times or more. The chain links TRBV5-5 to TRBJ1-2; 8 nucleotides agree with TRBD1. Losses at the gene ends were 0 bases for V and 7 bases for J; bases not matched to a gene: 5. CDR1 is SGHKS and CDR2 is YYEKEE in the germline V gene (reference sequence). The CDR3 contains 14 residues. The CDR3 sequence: CASSLVQGARGYTF. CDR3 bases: TGTGCCAGCAGCTTGGTTCAGGGGGCGCGTGGCTACACCTTC. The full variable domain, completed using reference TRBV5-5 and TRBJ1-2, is DAGVTQSPTHLIKTRGQQVTLRCSPISGHKSVSWYQQVLGQGPQFIFQYYEKEERGRGNFPDRFSARQFPNYSSELNVNALLLGDSALYLCASSLVQGARGYTFGSGTRLTVV.

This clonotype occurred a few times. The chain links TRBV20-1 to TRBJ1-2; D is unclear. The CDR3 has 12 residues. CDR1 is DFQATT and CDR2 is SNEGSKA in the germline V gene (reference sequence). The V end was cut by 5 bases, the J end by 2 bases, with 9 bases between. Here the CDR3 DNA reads TGCAGTGCTCATGGCGGCAACTATGGCTACACCTTC. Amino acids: CSAHGGNYGYTF.

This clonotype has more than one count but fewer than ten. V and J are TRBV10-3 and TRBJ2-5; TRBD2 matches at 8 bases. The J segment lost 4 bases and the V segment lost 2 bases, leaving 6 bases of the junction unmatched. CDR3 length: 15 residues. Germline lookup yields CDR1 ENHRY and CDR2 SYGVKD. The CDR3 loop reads CAISEGVAGRETQYF. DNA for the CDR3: TGTGCCATCAGTGAGGGGGTAGCGGGGAGAGAGACCCAGTACTTC.

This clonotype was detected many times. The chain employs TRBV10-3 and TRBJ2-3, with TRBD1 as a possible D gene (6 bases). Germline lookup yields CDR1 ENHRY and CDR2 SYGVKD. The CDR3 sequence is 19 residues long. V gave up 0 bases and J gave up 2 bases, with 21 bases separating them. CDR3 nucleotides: TGTGCCATCAGTGAGTCGGGGGATGACAGGCCTACCTTCACAGATACGCAGTATTTT. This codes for CAISESGDDRPTFTDTQYF.

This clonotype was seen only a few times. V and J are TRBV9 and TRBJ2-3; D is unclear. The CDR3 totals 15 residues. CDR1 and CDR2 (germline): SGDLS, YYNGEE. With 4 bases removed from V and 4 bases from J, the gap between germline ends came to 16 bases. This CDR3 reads CASSPPLGIADTQYF. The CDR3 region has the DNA TGTGCCAGCAGCCCCCCGCTAGGGATTGCAGATACGCAGTATTTT.

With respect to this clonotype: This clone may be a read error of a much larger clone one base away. The CDR3 spells CASSFEAGGMSFGNTIYF. CDR3 in DNA: TGTGCCAGCAGTTTTGAGGCAGGGGGCATGAGCTTTGGAAACACCATATATTTT. J is TRBJ1-3 and V is TRBV12-3 or TRBV12-4; 8 positions match TRBD1. The junction had 13 bases not matched to a gene; V was cut back by 3 bases and J by 3 bases. The CDR3 contains 18 residues.

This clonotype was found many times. Here the CDR3 reads CASSLFPGTNIQYF. The CDR3 nucleotides are TGTGCCAGCAGTTTATTTCCAGGGACAAACATTCAGTACTTC. The V call is TRBV28, the J call TRBJ2-4; D is tentatively TRBD1 or TRBD2 (5 bases each). This CDR3 has 14 amino acids. Per germline, CDR1 MDHEN and CDR2 SYDVKM. Trimming cost V 1 base and J 6 bases, with 10 bases left between them.

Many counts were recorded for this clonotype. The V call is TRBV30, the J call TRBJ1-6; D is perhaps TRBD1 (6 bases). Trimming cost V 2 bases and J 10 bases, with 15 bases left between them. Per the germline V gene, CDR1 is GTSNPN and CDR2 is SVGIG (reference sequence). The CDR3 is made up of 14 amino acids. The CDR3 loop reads CAWSQGTTRSPLHF. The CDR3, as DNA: TGTGCCTGGAGTCAGGGGACAACTAGGTCACCCCTCCACTTT.

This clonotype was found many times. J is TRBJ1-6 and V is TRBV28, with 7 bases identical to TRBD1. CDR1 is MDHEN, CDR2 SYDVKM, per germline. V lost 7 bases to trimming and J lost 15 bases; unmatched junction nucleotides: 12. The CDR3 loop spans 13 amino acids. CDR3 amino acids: CASIPWTGSVLHF. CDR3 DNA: TGTGCCAGCATCCCCTGGACAGGCAGCGTCCTCCACTTT.

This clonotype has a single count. The CDR3 DNA is TGTGCCAGCAGTGTTCACAGGCACTCCTATGGCTACACCTTC. Encoded protein: CASSVHRHSYGYTF. This rearrangement joins TRBV6-1 to TRBJ1-2; possibly TRBD1 for D (5 bases). This CDR3 comprises 14 residues. Germline V gene sequence: CDR1 MNHNS, CDR2 SASEGT. V lost 4 bases and J lost 4, with 13 bases in between.

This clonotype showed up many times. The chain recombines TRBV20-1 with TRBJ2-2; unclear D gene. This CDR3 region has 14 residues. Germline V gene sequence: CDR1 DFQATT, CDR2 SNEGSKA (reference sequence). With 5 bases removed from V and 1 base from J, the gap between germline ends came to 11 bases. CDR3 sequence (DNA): TGCAGTGCTGCCGGGCCTCTGAACACCGGGGAGCTGTTTTTT. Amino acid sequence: CSAAGPLNTGELFF.

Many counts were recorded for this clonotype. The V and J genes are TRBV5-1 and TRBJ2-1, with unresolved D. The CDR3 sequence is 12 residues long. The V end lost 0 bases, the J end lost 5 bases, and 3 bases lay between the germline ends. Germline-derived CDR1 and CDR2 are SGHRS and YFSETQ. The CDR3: CASSLGNNEQFF. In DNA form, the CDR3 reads TGCGCCAGCAGCTTGGGAAACAATGAGCAGTTCTTC.

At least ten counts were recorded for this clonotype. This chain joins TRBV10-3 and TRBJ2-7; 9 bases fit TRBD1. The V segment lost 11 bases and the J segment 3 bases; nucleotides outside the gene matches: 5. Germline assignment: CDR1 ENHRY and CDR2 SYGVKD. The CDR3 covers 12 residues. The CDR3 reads CAASGQGYEQYF. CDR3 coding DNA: TGTGCCGCCTCGGGACAGGGCTACGAGCAGTACTTC.